Listed here is a single TCR beta chain. Other DNA sequences within the sample encode an identical CDR3. This entry belongs to a study of shared clonotypes between healthy human individuals. Genomic DNA of each subset was evenly split across several immunoSEQ plates. The method was immunoSEQ multiplex PCR; TCRdb's version includes in-frame clones alone and lacks a portion of them. The table shows 1.4 million to 1.5 million clones, with roughly 96% occurring only once. Germline V gene sequence: CDR1 SGHRS, CDR2 YFSETQ. The ends were cut back, 7 bases at V and 0 bases at J, with 8 bases in the middle. The CDR3 has 12 amino acids.

The sequenced sample consisted of naive CD4+ T cells sorted from blood. The subset: CD45RA+ positively selected. V is TRBV5-1 and J is TRBJ2-7; D is unresolved. The source of this sequence is a man in his thirties or forties in good health. CDR3 sequence: CASRTDSYEQYF. The CDR3, as DNA: TGCGCCAGCCGGACGGACTCCTACGAGCAGTACTTC. Full variable domain (outside the CDR3, taken from reference TRBV5-1 and TRBJ2-7): KAGVTQTPRYLIKTRGQQVTLSCSPISGHRSVSWYQQTPGQGLQFLFEYFSETQRNKGNFPGRFSGRQFSNSRSEMNVSTLELGDSALYLCASRTDSYEQYFGPGTRLTVT.